One T cell receptor beta chain is described in this entry. Its target is unknown. The immunoSEQ assay was version 4, run in survey mode. Each sample used up to about 1 ug genomic DNA diluted to approximately 9.2 ng/uL. TCRdb keeps only in-frame clones here, not all; method: immunoSEQ multiplex PCR. The sample contains fewer than 40,000 clones, roughly 70% of which appear only once. This specimen belongs to a study of persistence of HIV-infected CD4 T cells. Cells were stimulated with overlapping HIV-1 Gag 15-mer peptides. Sorting selected CD4+ T cells upregulating both CD40 ligand and CD69. Donors had undetectable plasma HIV-1 RNA, under 50 copies/mL, for 4+ years. Deletions cut 7 bases from V and 6 bases from J, with 8 bases between. CDR1 SEHNR and CDR2 FQNEAQ come from the germline V gene (reference sequence). This CDR3 is 11 amino acids long.

The V call is TRBV7-9, the J call TRBJ2-3, with D unresolved. This TCR was sampled from an adult man with HIV who was CMV-seropositive. Sequencing was performed on CD4+ T cells sorted from PBMCs after 18-hour stimulation, taken from a patient who received antiretroviral therapy. CDR3 sequence: CASILKDTQYF. The CDR3 DNA reads as TGTGCCAGCATCCTGAAGGATACGCAGTATTTT.